The 11 T cell receptor beta chains listed next were all sequenced from one sample in a study of T-cell reconstitution after alpha-beta-depleted transplantation in children. Using unique molecular identifiers, the investigators prepared the TCRbeta library. TCRdb passed the PCR reads through MiXCR, listing each CDR3 protein once. This sample has about 460,000 distinct CDR3 sequences, with over 9.5% found just once. The sample in question was PBMCs, obtained before TCRalphabeta/CD19-depleted stem cell transplant. These receptors came from a child aged 2 to 15 with inherited bone marrow failure, due to receive a stem cell transplant.

The chain carries TRBV3-1 and TRBJ2-3; the match to TRBD2 covers 13 bases. V was pared by 0 bases and J by 2 bases, with 14 bases of the junction left unmatched. The CDR3 length is 21 residues. CDR1 LGHDT and CDR2 YNNKEL come from the germline V gene (reference sequence). The CDR3 is CASSQDGGTSGNSQFTDTQYF. CDR3 nucleotides: TGTGCCAGCAGCCAAGATGGAGGGACTAGCGGGAACTCTCAATTCACAGATACGCAGTATTTT.

In its sample, this clonotype was seen a few times. The V gene is TRBV5-1, the J gene TRBJ2-1; TRBD2 agrees at 11 bases. Per the germline V gene, CDR1 is SGHRS and CDR2 is YFSETQ. The CDR3 consists of 15 residues. Trimming removed 2 bases from V and 5 bases from J; junction bases left unmatched: 3. The CDR3 DNA sequence: TGCGCCAGCAGCTTCCTGACTAGCGGGGACAATGAGCAGTTCTTC. Protein sequence: CASSFLTSGDNEQFF.

The chain couples TRBV3-1 to TRBJ2-3; D is undetermined. The ends were cut back, 8 bases at V and 12 bases at J, with 18 bases in the middle. The CDR3 runs 12 residues. Germline V gene lookup returns CDR1 LGHDT and CDR2 YNNKEL (reference sequence). In nucleotides, the CDR3 is TGTGCCAGCCAAGCCGTTAAATTGACCCAGTATTTT. It translates to CASQAVKLTQYF.

This clonotype was observed at least ten times. The chain has TRBV29-1 and TRBJ2-7; D not resolved. The length of the CDR3 is 13 residues. Germline-derived CDR1 and CDR2 are SQVTM and ANQGSEA. V was clipped by 4 bases and J by 0 bases, with 10 bases between them. CDR3 loop: CSVALHSSYEQYF. In DNA form, the CDR3 reads TGCAGCGTTGCTTTGCACTCCTCCTACGAGCAGTACTTC.

This clonotype appeared many times. This rearrangement joins TRBV28 to TRBJ2-7; 14 nucleotides match TRBD2. Germline V gene lookup returns CDR1 MDHEN and CDR2 SYDVKM. V was clipped by 4 bases and J by 3 bases; unmatched bases: 5. The length of the CDR3 is 16 residues. The CDR3 loop reads CASSWGTSGSNYEQYF. CDR3 coding DNA: TGTGCCAGCAGTTGGGGGACTAGCGGGAGTAACTACGAGCAGTACTTC.

This clonotype was picked up many times. The chain is built from TRBV5-1 and TRBJ1-4, with 8 bases aligning to TRBD1. Germline CDR1 is SGHRS and CDR2 is YFSETQ. Germline trimming cut 0 bases from V and 1 base from J; bases unmatched to any gene: 2. The CDR3 extends over 16 amino acids. CDR3 nucleotides: TGCGCCAGCAGCTTGGGACAGGGGTTAACTAATGAAAAACTGTTTTTT. Protein: CASSLGQGLTNEKLFF.

This clonotype was seen more than once but under ten times. The chain links TRBV29-1 to TRBJ1-5; D not resolved. Between the trimmed V and J ends, which lost 0 bases and 11 bases, there was a span of 20 bases. CDR1 and CDR2 from the germline V gene are SQVTM and ANQGSEA. This CDR3 is 15 amino acids long. This CDR3 reads CSVEDPSLLPSAQHF. In DNA, the CDR3 is TGCAGCGTTGAAGATCCGAGCCTCCTTCCCTCGGCCCAGCATTTT.

This clonotype has at least ten counts. This sequence joins TRBV28 and TRBJ1-4; no definite D call. The CDR3 has 14 residues. From germline, CDR1 is MDHEN and CDR2 SYDVKM. V was cut by 4 bases and J by 1 base, with 7 bases left in between. The CDR3 DNA reads TGTGCCAGCAGTTCCCCGGGAACTAATGAAAAACTGTTTTTT. Amino acids: CASSSPGTNEKLFF.

This clonotype was seen a few times. V gene TRBV3-1 combines with J gene TRBJ2-1, with 9 bases aligning to TRBD2. Germline V gene data show CDR1 as LGHDT and CDR2 as YNNKEL (reference sequence). The J segment lost 7 bases and the V segment lost 0 bases, leaving 7 bases of the junction unmatched. There are 16 residues in the CDR3. The CDR3 region has the DNA TGTGCCAGCAGCCAAGATGCAATAGCGGGAGCGAATGAGCAGTTCTTC. The encoded protein is CASSQDAIAGANEQFF.

This clonotype was picked up many times. In nucleotides, the CDR3 is TGTGCCTGTCAGCGGGAGAAGGTATACAATGAGCAGTTCTTC. As protein: CACQREKVYNEQFF. V and J are TRBV6-2 or TRBV6-3 and TRBJ2-1; TRBD2 agrees at 8 bases. The germline CDR1 and CDR2 sequences are MNHEY and SVGEGT. The CDR3 is 14 amino acids. V gave up 11 bases and J gave up 4 bases; unmatched junction bases: 10.

A word on this clonotype: A read error may explain this, as a much larger clone is one base away. V gene TRBV6-2 or TRBV6-3 combines with J gene TRBJ2-1; 7 nucleotides match TRBD2. Germline CDR1 and CDR2: MNHEY and SVGEGT. This CDR3 has 20 residues. Trimming cost V 2 bases and J 2 bases; bases outside gene matches: 18. For the CDR3, the DNA is TGTGCCAGCAGTTACCCAACCGAAAAAAGGACTAGAGGGACCTACAATGAGCAGTTCTTC. Translating gives CASSYPTEKRTRGTYNEQFF.